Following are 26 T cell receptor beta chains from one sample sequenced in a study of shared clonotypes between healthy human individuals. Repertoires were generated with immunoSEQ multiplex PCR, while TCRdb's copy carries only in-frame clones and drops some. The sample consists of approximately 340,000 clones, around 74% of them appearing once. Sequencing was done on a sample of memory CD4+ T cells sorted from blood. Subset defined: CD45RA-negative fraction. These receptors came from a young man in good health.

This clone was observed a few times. CDR3 residues: CASSFSYQETQYF. DNA for the CDR3: TGCGCCAGCAGCTTTTCGTACCAAGAGACCCAGTACTTC. The rearrangement uses TRBV5-1 and TRBJ2-5; D remains ambiguous. The germline V gene encodes CDR1 SGHRS and CDR2 YFSETQ. V was clipped by 2 bases and J by 0 bases, with 5 bases between them. The CDR3 extends over 13 amino acids.

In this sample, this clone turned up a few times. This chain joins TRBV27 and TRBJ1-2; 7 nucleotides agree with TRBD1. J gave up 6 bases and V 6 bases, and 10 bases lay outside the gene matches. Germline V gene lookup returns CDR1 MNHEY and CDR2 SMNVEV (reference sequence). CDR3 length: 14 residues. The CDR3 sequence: CASSTTGLYHGYTF. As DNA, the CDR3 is TGTGCCAGCAGCACGACAGGGTTATACCATGGCTACACCTTC.

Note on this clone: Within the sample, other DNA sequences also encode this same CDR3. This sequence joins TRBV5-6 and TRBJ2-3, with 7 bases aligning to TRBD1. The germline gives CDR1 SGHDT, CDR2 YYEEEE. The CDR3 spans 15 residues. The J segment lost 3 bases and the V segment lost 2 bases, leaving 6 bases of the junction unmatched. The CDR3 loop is CASSLGTVGTDTQYF. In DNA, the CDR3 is TGTGCCAGCAGCTTAGGGACAGTCGGAACAGATACGCAGTATTTT. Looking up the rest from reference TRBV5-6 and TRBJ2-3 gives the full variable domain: DAGVTQSPTHLIKTRGQQVTLRCSPKSGHDTVSWYQQALGQGPQFIFQYYEEEERQRGNFPDRFSGHQFPNYSSELNVNALLLGDSALYLCASSLGTVGTDTQYFGPGTRLTVL.

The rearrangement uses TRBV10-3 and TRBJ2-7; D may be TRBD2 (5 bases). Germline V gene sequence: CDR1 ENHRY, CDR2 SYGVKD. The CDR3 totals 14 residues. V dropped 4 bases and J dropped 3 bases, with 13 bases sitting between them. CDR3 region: CAISGTPSSYEQYF. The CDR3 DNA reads TGTGCCATCAGTGGGACCCCTAGCAGCTACGAGCAGTACTTC.

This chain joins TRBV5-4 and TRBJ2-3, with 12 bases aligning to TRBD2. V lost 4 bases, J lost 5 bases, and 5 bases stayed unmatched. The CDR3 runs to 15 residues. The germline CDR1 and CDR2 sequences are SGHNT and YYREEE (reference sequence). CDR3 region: CASSRLAGEQDTQYF. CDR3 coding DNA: TGTGCCAGCAGCCGACTAGCGGGAGAGCAAGATACGCAGTATTTT. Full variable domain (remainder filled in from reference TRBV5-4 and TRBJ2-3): ETGVTQSPTHLIKTRGQQVTLRCSSQSGHNTVSWYQQALGQGPQFIFQYYREEENGRGNFPPRFSGLQFPNYSSELNVNALELDDSALYLCASSRLAGEQDTQYFGPGTRLTVL.

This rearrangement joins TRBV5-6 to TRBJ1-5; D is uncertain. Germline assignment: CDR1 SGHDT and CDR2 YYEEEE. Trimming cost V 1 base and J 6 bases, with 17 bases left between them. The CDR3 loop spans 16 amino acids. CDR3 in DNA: TGTGCCAGCAGCTTGTTAGGTGGTGTAGGGTCTCAGCCCCAGCATTTT. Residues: CASSLLGGVGSQPQHF.

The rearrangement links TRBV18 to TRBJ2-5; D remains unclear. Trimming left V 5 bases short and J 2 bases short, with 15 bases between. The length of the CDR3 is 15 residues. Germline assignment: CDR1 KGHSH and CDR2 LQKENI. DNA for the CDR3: TGTGCCAGCTCAATCCGGCGGATTTCTCAAGAGACCCAGTACTTC. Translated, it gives CASSIRRISQETQYF.

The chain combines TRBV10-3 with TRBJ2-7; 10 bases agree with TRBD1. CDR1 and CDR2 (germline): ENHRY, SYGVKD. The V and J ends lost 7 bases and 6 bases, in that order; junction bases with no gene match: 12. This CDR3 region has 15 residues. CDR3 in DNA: TGTGCCATCAATATTGGAGGGACAGGGGAGGGCGAGCAGTACTTC. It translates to CAINIGGTGEGEQYF.

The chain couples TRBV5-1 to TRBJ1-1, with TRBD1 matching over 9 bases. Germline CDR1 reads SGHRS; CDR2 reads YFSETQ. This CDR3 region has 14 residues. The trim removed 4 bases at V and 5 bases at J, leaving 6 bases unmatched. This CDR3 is CASSAQTGGTEAFF. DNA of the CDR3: TGCGCCAGCAGCGCCCAGACAGGGGGTACTGAAGCTTTCTTT.

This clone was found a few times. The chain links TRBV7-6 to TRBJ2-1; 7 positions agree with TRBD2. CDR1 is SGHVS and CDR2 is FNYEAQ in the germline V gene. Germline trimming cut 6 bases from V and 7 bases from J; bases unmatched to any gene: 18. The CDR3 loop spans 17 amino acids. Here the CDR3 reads CASSPFGGAREKNEQFF. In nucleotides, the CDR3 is TGTGCCAGCAGTCCCTTCGGAGGGGCGCGGGAGAAAAATGAGCAGTTCTTC.

CDR3 DNA sequence: TGTGCCAGCAGTAAGCGACTAGCGGGATACACCGGGGAGCTGTTTTTT. This codes for CASSKRLAGYTGELFF. The V call is TRBV13, the J call TRBJ2-2; 11 nucleotides align to TRBD2. The CDR3 is 16 residues long. CDR1 is PRHDT and CDR2 is FYEKMQ in the germline V gene (reference sequence). The V gene end was trimmed by 6 bases and the J gene end by 3 bases; junction bases not matched to a gene: 6.

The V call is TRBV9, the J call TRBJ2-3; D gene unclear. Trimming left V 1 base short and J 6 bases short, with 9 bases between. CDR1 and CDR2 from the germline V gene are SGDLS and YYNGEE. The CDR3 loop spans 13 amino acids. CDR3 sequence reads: CASSVSDLDTQYF. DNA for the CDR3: TGTGCCAGCAGCGTATCTGATCTGGATACGCAGTATTTT.

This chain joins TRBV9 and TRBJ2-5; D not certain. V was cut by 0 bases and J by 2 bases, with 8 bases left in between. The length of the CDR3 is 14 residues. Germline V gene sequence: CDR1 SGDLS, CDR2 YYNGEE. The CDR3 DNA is TGTGCCAGCAGCGTAGATTGGGCGCAAGAGACCCAGTACTTC. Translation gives CASSVDWAQETQYF.

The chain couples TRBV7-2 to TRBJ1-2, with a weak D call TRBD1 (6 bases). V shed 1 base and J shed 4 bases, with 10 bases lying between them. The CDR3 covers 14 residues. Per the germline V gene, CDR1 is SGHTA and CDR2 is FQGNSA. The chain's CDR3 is CASSLVPGAYGYTF. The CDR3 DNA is TGTGCCAGCAGCTTAGTCCCAGGGGCCTATGGCTACACCTTC.

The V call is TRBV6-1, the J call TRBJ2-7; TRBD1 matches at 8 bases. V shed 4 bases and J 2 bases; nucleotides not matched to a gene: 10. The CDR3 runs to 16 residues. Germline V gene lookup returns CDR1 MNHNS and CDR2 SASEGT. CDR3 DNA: TGTGCCAGCAGTGTGTTATCCGGGACAGGCGCCTACGAGCAGTACTTC. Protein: CASSVLSGTGAYEQYF.

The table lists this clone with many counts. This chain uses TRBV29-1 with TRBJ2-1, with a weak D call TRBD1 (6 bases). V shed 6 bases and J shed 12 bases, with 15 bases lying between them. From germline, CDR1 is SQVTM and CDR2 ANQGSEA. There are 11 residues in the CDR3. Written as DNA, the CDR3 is TGCAGCGTCACCACAGGGTTGGCGCAGTTCTTC. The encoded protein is CSVTTGLAQFF.

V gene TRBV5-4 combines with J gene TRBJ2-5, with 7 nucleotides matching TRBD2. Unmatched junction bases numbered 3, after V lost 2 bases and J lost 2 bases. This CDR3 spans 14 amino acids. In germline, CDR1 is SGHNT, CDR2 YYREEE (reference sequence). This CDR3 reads CASSFPAGQETQYF. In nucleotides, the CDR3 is TGTGCCAGCAGCTTTCCAGCGGGACAAGAGACCCAGTACTTC.

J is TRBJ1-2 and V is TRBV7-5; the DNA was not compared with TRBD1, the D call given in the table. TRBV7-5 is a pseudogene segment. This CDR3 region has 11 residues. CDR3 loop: CVRSLGGGYTF. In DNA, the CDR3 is TGTGTCAGAAGCTTAGGGGGCGGCTACACCTTC.

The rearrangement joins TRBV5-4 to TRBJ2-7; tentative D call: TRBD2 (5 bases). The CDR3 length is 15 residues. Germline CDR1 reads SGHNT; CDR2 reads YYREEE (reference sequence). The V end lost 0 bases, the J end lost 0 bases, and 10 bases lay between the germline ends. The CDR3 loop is CASSLGASTSYEQYF. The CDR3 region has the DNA TGTGCCAGCAGCTTGGGGGCTAGCACCTCCTACGAGCAGTACTTC.

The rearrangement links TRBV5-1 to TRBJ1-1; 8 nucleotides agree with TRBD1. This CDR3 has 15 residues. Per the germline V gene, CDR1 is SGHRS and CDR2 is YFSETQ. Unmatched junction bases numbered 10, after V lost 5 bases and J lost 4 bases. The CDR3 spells CASSWTGPGVTEAFF. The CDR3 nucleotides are TGCGCCAGCAGTTGGACAGGGCCCGGGGTCACTGAAGCTTTCTTT.

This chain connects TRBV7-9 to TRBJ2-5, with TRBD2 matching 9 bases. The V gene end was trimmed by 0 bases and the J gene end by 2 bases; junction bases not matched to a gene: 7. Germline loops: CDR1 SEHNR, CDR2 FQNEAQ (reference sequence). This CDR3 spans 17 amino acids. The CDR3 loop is CASSLAAGGLFQETQYF. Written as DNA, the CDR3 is TGTGCCAGCAGCTTAGCCGCGGGAGGGCTATTTCAAGAGACCCAGTACTTC. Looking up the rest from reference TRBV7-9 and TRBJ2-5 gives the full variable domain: DTGVSQNPRHKITKRGQNVTFRCDPISEHNRLYWYRQTLGQGPEFLTYFQNEAQLEKSRLLSDRFSAERPKGSFSTLEIQRTEQGDSAMYLCASSLAAGGLFQETQYFGPGTRLLVL.

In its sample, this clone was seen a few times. CDR3 in amino acids: CATSGLTSGSVYEQYF. As DNA, the CDR3 is TGTGCCACCAGCGGGTTGACTAGCGGGAGTGTATACGAGCAGTACTTC. V gene TRBV15 combines with J gene TRBJ2-7, with TRBD2 identical over 12 bases. From germline, CDR1 is LNHNV and CDR2 YYDKDF (reference sequence). V was pared by 5 bases and J by 4 bases, with 9 bases of the junction left unmatched. The CDR3 length is 16 residues.

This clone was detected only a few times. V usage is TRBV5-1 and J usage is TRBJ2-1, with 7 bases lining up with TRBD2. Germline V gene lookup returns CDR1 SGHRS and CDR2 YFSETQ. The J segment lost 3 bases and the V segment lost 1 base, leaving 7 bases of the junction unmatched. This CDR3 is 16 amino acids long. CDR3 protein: CASSLTPGLNYNEQFF. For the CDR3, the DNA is TGCGCCAGCAGCTTGACTCCGGGACTAAACTACAATGAGCAGTTCTTC.

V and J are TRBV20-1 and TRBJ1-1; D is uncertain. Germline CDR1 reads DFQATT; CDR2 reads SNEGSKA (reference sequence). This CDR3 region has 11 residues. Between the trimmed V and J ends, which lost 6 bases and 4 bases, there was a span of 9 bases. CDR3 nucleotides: TGCAGTGCCCAGCACGCCACTGAAGCTTTCTTT. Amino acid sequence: CSAQHATEAFF.

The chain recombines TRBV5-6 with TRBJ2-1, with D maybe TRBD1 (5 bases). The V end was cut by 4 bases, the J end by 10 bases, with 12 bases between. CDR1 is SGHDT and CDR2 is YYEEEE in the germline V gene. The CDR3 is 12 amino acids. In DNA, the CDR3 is TGTGCCAGCAGCCGACAGTTACTAGAGCAGTTCTTC. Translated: CASSRQLLEQFF.

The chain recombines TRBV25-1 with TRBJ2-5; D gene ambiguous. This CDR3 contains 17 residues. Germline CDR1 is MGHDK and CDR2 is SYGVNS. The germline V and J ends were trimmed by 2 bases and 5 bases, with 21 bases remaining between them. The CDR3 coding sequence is TGTGCCAGCAGTGAACGCCCCTCTGACTCACACATCGAGACCCAGTACTTC. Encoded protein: CASSERPSDSHIETQYF.